This T cell receptor (beta chain) stems from a study of blood T cell repertoires in COVID-19 (dated by TCRdb to about 2020). General notes on the study: Samples from collaborators originated in the United States, Italy and Spain and spanned both the acute and convalescent phases of COVID-19. Deeply sampled blood TCRbeta repertoires from subjects exposed to, actively infected with, or recovered from COVID-19 were included in the dataset. The samples were drawn from two sources: the first 160 participants of the ongoing ImmuneRACE study, and 950 to 1,500 subjects contributed by 6 global collaborators. The sample metadata nearly always contained a de-identified subject ID, COVID-19 status, age in years and sex. The material from the prospective study consisted of cDNA or gDNA derived from T cells, B-cell-depleted T cells, or PBMCs. The repertoires were made available in a free public database intended to serve as a resource for research on the immune response to SARS-CoV-2. HLA class I and class II types, where available, came from metadata supplied by the sample provider rather than from assay-based typing. Findings and caveats that apply to the study as a whole: The amount of clinical and demographic metadata varied by source and participant and was provided uncurated.

The collaborating institutions used their own protocols to collect whole blood in K2EDTA tubes. Collaborator samples were shipped for TCRbeta analysis as frozen whole blood, isolated PBMCs, or DNA extracted from either sample type. The CDR3 contains 13 residues, cysteine and phenylalanine counted. Only the CDR3 DNA is retained, 39 bases long and in frame from the first base. CDR1 and CDR2, per the germline V gene, are MGHRA and YSYEKL. V is reduced by 2 bases and J by 4 bases, leaving a spacing of 8 bases between them. The immunoSEQ Assay, a bias-controlled multiplex PCR, was used to amplify TCRbeta CDR3 regions from genomic DNA. Regarding the original processing steps: Nucleated cell counts per sample were estimated from amplification of reference gene primers within the assay. To quantify the absolute abundance of each unique TCRbeta CDR3 rearrangement, sequence reads were collapsed and filtered. For each sample, productive Simpson clonality was calculated as the square root of Simpson's diversity index over productive rearrangements. The table was pulled from immuneACCESS by TCRdb, which kept in-frame rearrangements only. Such tables lose some clones; where checked, under half of the loss comes from unresolved V genes, and the rest has no known cause. V and J calls and clone size are copied from that table; D and trimming were computed from the DNA. Present in this sample are 200,000 to 250,000 clones, roughly 83% of which were seen just once. The biggest ten clones account for about 7.4% of the sample.

With respect to this clone: The antigen it recognizes is unknown. The record has no base qualities; no much larger clone is one base away.

Sequencing was performed on peripheral blood. The receptor's source is a woman in her forties or fifties with acute or convalescent COVID-19. The chain uses TRBV4-1 and TRBJ1-2; a weak D assignment points to TRBD1 (5 bases agree). The DNA sequence is TGCGCCAGCAGCCAATCGGGGGTCTATGGCTACACCTTC. This translates into CASSQSGVYGYTF.